The source of this TCR beta chain is a study of blood T cell repertoires in COVID-19. The overall study: PBMCs, B-cell-depleted T cells, or T cells were the source of the cDNA or gDNA that made up the material.

V lost 1 base and J 2 bases, leaving 7 bases between the germline ends. Germline assignment: CDR1 SGHRS and CDR2 YFSETQ. The CDR3 contains 14 residues. Original processing notes: By means of reference gene primer amplification, nucleated cell counts were estimated. The repertoire was sequenced with immunoSEQ multiplex PCR; TCRdb's copy has only in-frame clones and lacks some. That table supplies the V and J calls and clone size; D and trimming were determined from the DNA. The sample includes about 220,000 clones, approximately 78% of them seen just once. The TCR was taken from a woman in her sixties or seventies with COVID-19, enrolled during active disease. This rearrangement joins TRBV5-1 to TRBJ1-5; D remains ambiguous. Material: peripheral blood. The CDR3 DNA follows: TGCGCCAGCAGCTTGTCCGGGGGCAATCAGCCCCAGCATTTT. It translates to CASSLSGGNQPQHF.